This passage covers 22 T cell receptor delta chains from one sample sequenced in a study of Vδ1+ human thymocytes. Broader study findings: In the thymus, TRG and TRD repertoires looked highly polyclonal with Gaussian CDR3 lengths.

The template was reverse-transcribed extracted RNA. Pooled V-gene forward primers with one constant-region reverse primer generated the CDR3 amplicons by multiplex PCR. TCRdb reanalysed the multiplex PCR reads via CATT. This table has 70,000 to 90,000 delta-chain clones, approximately 30% appearing once. The antigens these receptors bind are not known. The sequencing sample was made of Vdelta1+ gamma-delta thymocytes from the thymus. Sample subset: FACS-sorted CD3+ TCRalphabeta- TCRVdelta1+ TCRVdelta2- thymocytes. The receptors originated from a boy younger than two who had congenital heart surgery.

The genes are TRDV1 and TRDJ1; 9 bases are shared with TRDD3. Germline V gene data show CDR1 as TSWWSYY and CDR2 as QGS. This CDR3 has 19 amino acids. V shed 1 base and J 0 bases; nucleotides not matched to a gene: 12. The CDR3 DNA reads as TGTGCTCTTGGGGAACCCGCCGGGGGATACTCTCCGTACACCGATAAACTCATCTTT. It translates to CALGEPAGGYSPYTDKLIF.

The chain combines TRDV1 with TRDJ1; D perhaps matches TRDD2 (5 bases). CDR1 TSWWSYY and CDR2 QGS come from the germline V gene. The CDR3 totals 18 residues. V shed 0 bases and J shed 9 bases, with 26 bases lying between them. The CDR3 here is CALGELPYRAYGSPQLIF. The DNA for the CDR3 is TGTGCTCTTGGGGAACTGCCCTACAGGGCGTACGGATCCCCTCAACTCATCTTT.

The V call is TRDV1, the J call TRDJ1; TRDD2 might be the D (5 bases). The CDR3 totals 15 residues. From germline, CDR1 is TSWWSYY and CDR2 QGS. V was pared by 2 bases and J by 9 bases, with 19 bases between. CDR3 bases: TGTGCTCTTGGGGAATCAACCTACCCAGGGTATGAACTCATCTTT. This sequence encodes CALGESTYPGYELIF.

The V and J genes are TRDV1 and TRDJ1; the D gene is possibly TRDD2 (5 bases). V lost 0 bases to trimming and J lost 2 bases, with 13 bases between them. There are 16 residues in the CDR3. The germline V gene has CDR1 TSWWSYY and CDR2 QGS. The CDR3 sequence is CALGELFPYETDKLIF. CDR3 DNA sequence: TGTGCTCTTGGGGAACTATTCCCCTACGAGACCGATAAACTCATCTTT.

This sequence joins TRDV1 and TRDJ1, with D possibly being TRDD3 (6 bases). The V end was cut by 1 base, the J end by 0 bases, with 27 bases between. The CDR3 loop spans 21 amino acids. Germline V lookup: CDR1 TSWWSYY, CDR2 QGS. The CDR3 nucleotides read TGTGCTCTTGGGGAACGGGGGAGGATACCCATAACCCTTAGGGACACCGATAAACTCATCTTT. It encodes CALGERGRIPITLRDTDKLIF.

In regard to this clone: This CDR3 is also generated by other DNA sequences in the sample. The rearrangement links TRDV1 to TRDJ1, with D maybe TRDD3 (5 bases). V dropped 0 bases and J dropped 2 bases, with 28 bases sitting between them. Germline assignment: CDR1 TSWWSYY and CDR2 QGS. There are 21 residues in the CDR3. The CDR3 coding sequence is TGTGCTCTTGGGGAACTCAGTGCACTCCCCCGGATCGGGGGCGAAACCGATAAACTCATCTTT. This encodes CALGELSALPRIGGETDKLIF.

This clone appeared a few times. This chain joins TRDV2 and TRDJ1, with 8 bases that match TRDD3. V dropped 1 base and J dropped 0; count of bases not matched to a gene: 18. CDR1 is GEAIGNYY and CDR2 is EKD in the germline V gene. CDR3 length equals 20 residues. In DNA form, the CDR3 reads TGTGCCTGTGACACAGAGCTAGTACTGGGGGGCCAAAAGTACACCGATAAACTCATCTTT. Amino acid sequence: CACDTELVLGGQKYTDKLIF.

The V call is TRDV2, the J call TRDJ1; 7 nucleotides match TRDD2. Trimming at V came to 9 bases and at J to 6 bases, leaving 33 bases not matched to a gene. This CDR3 is built from 20 residues. Germline lookup yields CDR1 GEAIGNYY and CDR2 EKD. CDR3 amino acids: CATVSAPFPTPPGSTYKLIF. CDR3 DNA sequence: TGTGCCACCGTGTCTGCCCCCTTTCCTACCCCCCCGGGTAGTACCTATAAACTCATCTTT.

This clone occurred a few times. This chain links TRDV1 with TRDJ1; D might be TRDD3 (8 bases). V dropped 5 bases and J dropped 2 bases, with 39 bases sitting between them. The length of the CDR3 is 23 residues. From germline, CDR1 is TSWWSYY and CDR2 QGS. The CDR3 bases are TGTGCTCTTGGGAACCAGGCCTTCCTGGTGTACTGGGGGCCGACCCTCAGTACCGATAAACTCATCTTT. Its protein product is CALGNQAFLVYWGPTLSTDKLIF.

The V call is TRDV1, the J call TRDJ1; 13 positions match TRDD3. The junction had 27 bases not matched to a gene; V was cut back by 0 bases and J by 2 bases. Germline V gene lookup returns CDR1 TSWWSYY and CDR2 QGS. CDR3 length equals 25 residues. The CDR3 here is CALGELVGLIPLLGDTRGRTDKLIF. The CDR3 nucleotides read TGTGCTCTTGGGGAACTAGTCGGCTTGATACCACTACTGGGGGATACGCGGGGTAGGACCGATAAACTCATCTTT.

V is TRDV1 and J is TRDJ1; 7 bases line up with TRDD2. Germline assignment: CDR1 TSWWSYY and CDR2 QGS. The CDR3 has 16 residues. V gave up 4 bases and J gave up 7 bases; unmatched junction bases: 15. As DNA, the CDR3 is TGTGCTCTTGGGGCAACTAACCCCTTTCCTACTGGTAAACTCATCTTT. This translates into CALGATNPFPTGKLIF.

This clone was observed a few times. This chain links TRDV1 with TRDJ1, with D perhaps matching TRDD3 (5 bases). Between the trimmed V and J ends, which lost 3 bases and 2 bases, there was a span of 13 bases. CDR1 is TSWWSYY and CDR2 is QGS in the germline V gene. The CDR3 contains 15 residues. The chain's CDR3 is CALGDVPMGTDKLIF. In nucleotides, the CDR3 is TGTGCTCTTGGGGACGTACCGATGGGGACCGATAAACTCATCTTT.

This clone appeared a few times. The V and J genes are TRDV1 and TRDJ1; D may be TRDD2 (5 bases). V was trimmed by 0 bases and J by 0 bases, leaving 23 bases between them. Germline V CDR1 and CDR2: TSWWSYY, QGS. The CDR3 is 20 amino acids. The CDR3 DNA sequence: TGTGCTCTTGGGGAACTAAAAACCTACGTGGGCACAATGTACACCGATAAACTCATCTTT. The encoded protein is CALGELKTYVGTMYTDKLIF.

The chain joins TRDV1 to TRDJ1; TRDD3 aligns across 7 bases. Germline CDR1 is TSWWSYY and CDR2 is QGS. CDR3 size: 21 residues. J was trimmed by 0 bases and V by 1 base; bases with no gene match: 20. CDR3 sequence: CALGEQGAIPLRTGDTDKLIF. CDR3 nucleotide sequence: TGTGCTCTTGGGGAACAGGGGGCCATTCCCCTTCGTACTGGGGACACCGATAAACTCATCTTT.

This clone was counted a few times. The chain recombines TRDV1 with TRDJ1; D gene ambiguous. V was cut by 2 bases and J by 9 bases, with 16 bases left in between. CDR3 size: 14 residues. Germline V lookup: CDR1 TSWWSYY, CDR2 QGS. CDR3 residues: CALGEISPISQLIF. For the CDR3, the DNA is TGTGCTCTTGGGGAAATATCCCCGATCTCCCAACTCATCTTT.

This clone was detected only a few times. The genes are TRDV1 and TRDJ1; D perhaps matches TRDD3 (6 bases). CDR3 length: 25 residues. The ends were cut back, 5 bases at V and 0 bases at J, with 43 bases in the middle. Germline V gene lookup returns CDR1 TSWWSYY and CDR2 QGS. In nucleotides, the CDR3 is TGTGCTCTTGGGACTTTCGAGACCATTCCGTACTCCGAAGCTCTGGGGCCCCAGTACACCGATAAACTCATCTTT. It translates to CALGTFETIPYSEALGPQYTDKLIF.

This clone was seen only a few times. The J gene is TRDJ1, the V gene TRDV1; D tentatively reads TRDD1 or TRDD2 (5 bases each). Germline loops: CDR1 TSWWSYY, CDR2 QGS. The CDR3 runs 22 residues. Trimming took off 4 bases at V and 0 bases at J, with 33 bases between the two ends. The CDR3 coding sequence is TGTGCTCTTGGGGTTTCCTTTACCCATAGTGCGGTCCCTGGACTGTACACCGATAAACTCATCTTT. Its translation is CALGVSFTHSAVPGLYTDKLIF.

Concerning this clone: One end of the junction varies from germline; a read error may be responsible. This chain joins TRDV1 and TRDJ1; tentatively, D is TRDD2 or TRDD3 (5 bases each). The CDR3 extends over 20 amino acids. Looked up from germline, CDR1 is TSWWSYY and CDR2 is QGS. CDR3 residues: CALGEDAIPPRPPKADKLIF. CDR3 nucleotide sequence: TGTGCCCTTGGGGAGGACGCCATTCCTCCCCGTCCCCCGAAGGCCGATAAACTCATCTTT.

The chain has TRDV1 and TRDJ1; possibly TRDD2 or TRDD3 for D (9 bases each). This CDR3 comprises 23 residues. With 1 base removed from V and 0 bases from J, the gap between germline ends came to 33 bases. The germline gives CDR1 TSWWSYY, CDR2 QGS. The CDR3 protein is CALGEPLPTATGGLEHYTDKLIF. The CDR3 coding sequence is TGTGCTCTTGGGGAACCCCTTCCTACGGCCACTGGGGGACTTGAACACTACACCGATAAACTCATCTTT.

For this clone: The same CDR3 is also encoded by other DNA sequences in this sample. The chain combines TRDV1 with TRDJ1; D possibly corresponds to TRDD2 (5 bases). CDR3 length: 20 amino acids. V was clipped by 3 bases and J by 2 bases, with 28 bases between them. Per germline, CDR1 TSWWSYY and CDR2 QGS. The CDR3 loop reads CALGDPFFPRSRYKTDKLIF. Written as DNA, the CDR3 is TGTGCTCTTGGGGACCCTTTCTTCCCCCGGAGCCGATATAAGACCGATAAACTCATCTTT.

The chain links TRDV1 to TRDJ1; perhaps TRDD3 as D (5 bases). Germline V lookup: CDR1 TSWWSYY, CDR2 QGS. This CDR3 has 20 amino acids. The V gene lost 3 bases and the J gene lost 0 bases, with 26 bases spanning the gap. CDR3 protein: CALGDPFCGIPGGYTDKLIF. In DNA, the CDR3 is TGTGCTCTTGGGGACCCCTTTTGTGGCATCCCCGGGGGTTACACCGATAAACTCATCTTT.

This clone has only a few counts. The chain has TRDV1 and TRDJ1; 10 bases agree with TRDD3. Germline assignment: CDR1 TSWWSYY and CDR2 QGS. V was clipped by 2 bases and J by 0 bases; unmatched bases: 18. The CDR3 runs 21 residues. In DNA form, the CDR3 reads TGTGCTCTTGGGGAAGGGAGTCCAAGGGGGATACGCTTTCCTTACACCGATAAACTCATCTTT. As protein: CALGEGSPRGIRFPYTDKLIF.